This T cell receptor beta chain was captured in a study of T cell responses to AZD1222 COVID-19 vaccine. The ends were cut back, 2 bases at V and 5 bases at J, with 18 bases in the middle. Looked up from germline, CDR1 is MGHRA and CDR2 is YSYEKL. The CDR3 length is 16 residues. TCRdb's copy holds only in-frame clones and misses some; the assay was immunoSEQ multiplex PCR. The table records around 97,000 clones, roughly 88% of them present only once. The specimen was peripheral blood, collected on day 0 of AZD1222 vaccination. The chain combines TRBV4-1 with TRBJ2-5; D may be TRBD1 (5 bases). The receptor was derived from an adult in good health. The CDR3 spells CASSQNDSPNVETQYF. Written as DNA, the CDR3 is TGCGCCAGCAGCCAAAATGACAGCCCGAACGTGGAGACCCAGTACTTC.